This T cell receptor beta chain was retrieved from a study of blood T cell repertoires in COVID-19. Study summary: Researchers got acute and convalescent COVID-19 samples from the United States, Italy and Spain. From T cells, B-cell-depleted T cells, or PBMCs came the material, which was cDNA or gDNA.

With V trimmed by 5 bases and J by 7 bases, 4 bases remained unmatched. The CDR3 has 12 amino acids. Germline values: CDR1 MNHEY, CDR2 SVGAGI. Source study methods: Nucleated cell counts were estimated from reference gene primer amplification. Repertoires were generated with immunoSEQ multiplex PCR, while TCRdb's copy carries only in-frame clones and drops some. V and J calls and clone size are copied from that table; D and trimming were computed from the DNA. This table holds around 240,000 clones, 65% to 90% found once. This receptor was identified in a woman aged 45-60 years with acute or convalescent COVID-19. The chain couples TRBV6-5 to TRBJ1-2, with 7 bases identical to TRBD1. The sequencing sample was made of peripheral blood. The CDR3 reads CASSQTGFGYTF. In nucleotides, the CDR3 is TGTGCCAGCAGTCAGACAGGGTTTGGCTACACCTTC.